This TCR beta chain originates from a study of blood T cell repertoires in COVID-19. In the study overall: Sources were T cells, B-cell-depleted T cells, or PBMCs; the material itself was cDNA or gDNA.

Under the authors' procedure: Amplification of reference gene primers provided the estimated nucleated cell counts. TCRdb keeps only in-frame clones here, not all; method: immunoSEQ multiplex PCR. The V and J calls and clone size come from that table; D and trimming were worked out from the DNA. The sample yields nearly 55,000 clones, around 84% seen once. This receptor was taken from a man aged 70 or older with active COVID-19. Material: peripheral blood.

As DNA, the CDR3 is TGTGCCAGCAGTTACAGGGCGAGACAGGCCCAAGAGACCCAGTACTTC. Its protein product is CASSYRARQAQETQYF. The chain employs TRBV6-5 and TRBJ2-5; weak D call: TRBD1 (6 bases). This CDR3 spans 16 amino acids. CDR1 and CDR2 (germline): MNHEY, SVGAGI. The ends were cut back, 2 bases at V and 1 base at J, with 14 bases in the middle.